This TCR beta chain was observed in a study of blood T cells in healthy people across ages. CDR1 and CDR2 from the germline V gene are SGHAT and FQNNGV. V lost 2 bases to trimming and J lost 4 bases, with 9 bases between them. The CDR3 has 14 residues. For the second PCR, which ran for about 7 to 11 cycles, a sample-barcoded 5' primer and a J-beta primer mix were used. Each CDR3 protein is one row after TCRdb ran MiXCR on the 5' RACE reads. Among roughly 1.7 million distinct CDR3 sequences, about 35% were seen once, and the ten largest hold about 11%. Study-level points and caveats: Diversity was higher, and naive CD4+ cells more numerous, in long-lived donors than in aged donors.

As concerns this clonotype: Its antigen is not identified.

The material sequenced was blood. The TCR originated in a woman aged 25 to 39 in good health. The J gene is TRBJ2-1, the V gene TRBV11-2, with a possible D match to TRBD2 (6 bases). The CDR3 here is CASSLSDYYNEQFF. The CDR3 region has the DNA TGTGCCAGCAGCTTATCGGACTATTACAATGAGCAGTTCTTC.